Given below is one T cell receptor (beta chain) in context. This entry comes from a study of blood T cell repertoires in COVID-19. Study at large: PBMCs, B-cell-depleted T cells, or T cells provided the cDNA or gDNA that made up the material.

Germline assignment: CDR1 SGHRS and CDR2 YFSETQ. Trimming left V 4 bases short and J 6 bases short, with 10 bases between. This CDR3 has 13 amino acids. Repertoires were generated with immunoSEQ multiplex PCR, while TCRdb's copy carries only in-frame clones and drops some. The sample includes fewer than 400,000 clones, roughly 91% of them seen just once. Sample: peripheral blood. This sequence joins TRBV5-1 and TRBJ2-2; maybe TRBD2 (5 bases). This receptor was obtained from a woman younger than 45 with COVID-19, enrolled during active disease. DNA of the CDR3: TGCGCCAGCAGCCCGTTGGAGGCCGGGGAGCTGTTTTTT. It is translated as CASSPLEAGELFF.